These 6 T cell receptor beta chains were sequenced from one sample in a study of Ad26.COV2.S vaccination and SARS-CoV-2 variants. Measured with immunoSEQ multiplex PCR; TCRdb has only the in-frame clones, and not every one. This table has over 400,000 clones, about 90% appearing once. The treatment here: roughly 20 received Ad26.COV2.S at low or high dose, single or two shots; a few received placebo; per-sample allocation not given. Samples were taken on day 63 after the first vaccine or placebo injection. The material sequenced was peripheral blood, taken in a trial of Ad26.COV2.S vaccine versus placebo. The receptors originated from a person aged 18-65 years who received the Ad26.COV2.S COVID-19 vaccine or a placebo.

This clone appeared a single time. The CDR3 nucleotides read TGTGCCAGCAGCTTAAGCGGGAGGGCCCTCCATGAGCAGTTCTTC. Translated: CASSLSGRALHEQFF. The chain carries TRBV13 and TRBJ2-1; 10 bases fit TRBD2. The length of the CDR3 is 15 residues. The J segment lost 8 bases and the V segment lost 2 bases, leaving 6 bases of the junction unmatched. Germline CDR1 PRHDT, CDR2 FYEKMQ (reference sequence).

The chain carries TRBV29-1 and TRBJ2-1, with D unclear. Trimming removed 2 bases from V and 4 bases from J, with 6 bases in between. Germline V lookup: CDR1 SQVTM, CDR2 ANQGSEA. The CDR3 contains 12 residues. In DNA, the CDR3 is TGCAGCGTTGAAAACCTATACAATGAGCAGTTCTTC. This sequence encodes CSVENLYNEQFF.

The rearrangement links TRBV28 to TRBJ2-3, with D maybe TRBD1 (6 bases). Trimming removed 5 bases at V and 7 bases at J, with 13 bases between. This CDR3 comprises 13 residues. The germline gives CDR1 MDHEN, CDR2 SYDVKM. Here the CDR3 DNA reads TGTGCCAGCAGTGGACAGCGTCAGTATACGCAGTATTTT. The encoded protein is CASSGQRQYTQYF.

The chain links TRBV28 to TRBJ1-1, with D unresolved. V was pared by 5 bases and J by 1 base, with 8 bases between. Germline assignment: CDR1 MDHEN and CDR2 SYDVKM. This CDR3 spans 13 amino acids. CDR3 residues: CASSPLQNTEAFF. The CDR3 nucleotides read TGTGCCAGCAGTCCGTTACAGAACACTGAAGCTTTCTTT.

This chain uses TRBV24-1 with TRBJ2-5; D is perhaps TRBD1 (5 bases). Deletions cut 4 bases from V and 1 base from J, with 9 bases between. The CDR3 loop spans 14 amino acids. Germline V gives CDR1 KGHDR, CDR2 SFDVKD. This CDR3 reads CATSDPTVQETQYF. DNA of the CDR3: TGTGCCACCAGTGACCCGACAGTCCAAGAGACCCAGTACTTC.

The chain couples TRBV7-8 to TRBJ2-3; D perhaps matches TRBD1 (8 bases). CDR1 SGHVS and CDR2 FQNEAQ come from the germline V gene. The CDR3 runs 15 residues. Trimming took 9 bases from V and 2 from J, leaving 18 bases between them. In DNA, the CDR3 is TGTGCCAGTTTGGGGAGGGACAGGCTCACAGATACGCAGTATTTT. It encodes CASLGRDRLTDTQYF.